This is a list of T cell receptor beta chains from one sample in a study of blood T cell repertoires in COVID-19. Clones were read by immunoSEQ multiplex PCR, and TCRdb kept only the in-frame ones, dropping some. The data hold 200,000 to 300,000 clones, with around 89% observed a single time. The sequenced material came from peripheral blood. The receptors were gathered from a woman aged 40 to 50 with acute or convalescent COVID-19. Each CDR3 is given with its conserved first and last residue. A D gene is named only where the DNA matches it firmly. Clone size is given for some rows only: seen once, a few or many times, or a class if the clone is expanded.

TRBJ2-5	NA	TRBV3-1/TRBV3-2	NA	CASSQELKAGGETQYF	TGCGCCAGCAGCCAAGAGTTGAAGGCGGGTGGGGAGACCCAGTACTTC
TRBJ1-3	once	TRBV6-6	NA	CASTKGSSGNTIYF	TGTGCCAGCACCAAGGGGTCCTCGGGAAACACCATATATTTT
TRBJ1-1	NA	TRBV18	TRBD1	CASSTGTGGAGTEAFF	TGTGCCAGCTCAACCGGGACAGGGGGCGCGGGGACTGAAGCTTTCTTT
TRBJ2-1	NA	TRBV2	NA	CASMRGYNEQFF	TGTGCCAGCATGCGGGGATACAATGAGCAGTTCTTC
TRBJ1-1	NA	TRBV5-6	NA	CASSSSPNTEAFF	TGTGCCAGCAGTAGTAGCCCAAACACTGAAGCTTTCTTT
TRBJ2-5	NA	TRBV19	NA	CASSMWSSGRALGETQYF	TGTGCCAGTAGTATGTGGAGCTCCGGCAGGGCTTTGGGGGAGACCCAGTACTTC
TRBJ2-1	once	TRBV2	NA	CASSEVGGGAYNEQFF	TGTGCCAGCAGTGAAGTCGGTGGGGGGGCTTACAATGAGCAGTTCTTC
TRBJ1-1	NA	TRBV5-6	NA	CASSFEFGRTEAFF	TGTGCCAGCAGCTTTGAGTTCGGGAGGACTGAAGCTTTCTTT
TRBJ2-2	NA	TRBV7-2	NA	CASSLLDSPRWGTGELFF	TGTGCCAGCAGCTTATTAGACAGCCCAAGGTGGGGCACCGGGGAGCTGTTTTTT
TRBJ1-1	NA	TRBV11-2	TRBD1	CASSTQGEGTEAFF	TGTGCCAGCAGTACACAGGGGGAGGGCACTGAAGCTTTCTTT
TRBJ2-1	NA	TRBV4-2	TRBD2	CASSHTGTSSYNEQFF	TGTGCCAGCAGCCACACCGGGACTAGCTCCTACAATGAGCAGTTCTTC
TRBJ1-2	NA	TRBV27	TRBD1	CASSLLGGQGRDYGYTF	TGTGCCAGCAGTCTCCTTGGGGGACAGGGACGGGACTATGGCTACACCTTC
TRBJ1-5	few	TRBV6-1	TRBD1	CASSEDRGHQPQHF	TGTGCCAGCAGTGAAGACAGGGGCCATCAGCCCCAGCATTTT
TRBJ1-2	NA	TRBV12-3/TRBV12-4	NA	CASSEHQGSGYTF	TGTGCCAGCAGCGAACATCAGGGCTCTGGCTACACCTTC
TRBJ1-5	NA	TRBV6-1	NA	CASSEGGAGAYSNQPQHF	TGTGCCAGCAGTGAAGGTGGGGCAGGAGCCTATAGCAATCAGCCCCAGCATTTT
TRBJ1-1	NA	TRBV7-8	TRBD1	CASSHGDRGTGGTEAFF	TGTGCCAGCAGCCACGGGGACAGGGGGACTGGGGGCACTGAAGCTTTCTTT
TRBJ1-4	NA	TRBV5-1	TRBD1	CASSGGPGETGGEKLFF	TGCGCCAGCAGCGGGGGCCCCGGCGAGACAGGGGGGGAAAAACTGTTTTTT
TRBJ1-1	NA	TRBV10-3	TRBD1	CAISGDRATEAFF	TGTGCCATCAGCGGAGACAGGGCCACTGAAGCTTTCTTT
TRBJ1-4	NA	TRBV4-2	NA	CASSQVRGSTTNEKLFF	TGTGCCAGCAGCCAAGTAAGAGGTTCGACAACTAATGAAAAACTGTTTTTT
TRBJ2-2	NA	TRBV7-6	TRBD2	CASSRLRSGGNTGELFF	TGTGCCAGCAGCCGCTTAAGAAGCGGGGGGAACACCGGGGAGCTGTTTTTT
TRBJ1-2	NA	TRBV4-1	TRBD1	CASSQEGGDRTSNYGYTF	TGCGCCAGCAGCCAAGAGGGCGGGGACAGGACATCTAACTATGGCTACACCTTC
TRBJ1-2	NA	TRBV13	NA	CASSLWERNYGYTF	TGTGCCAGCAGCTTATGGGAGCGCAACTATGGCTACACCTTC
TRBJ2-5	NA	TRBV29-1	TRBD2	CSVIGTSRPQETQYF	TGCAGCGTTATAGGGACTAGCAGGCCCCAAGAGACCCAGTACTTC
TRBJ1-2	NA	TRBV13	NA	CASSWGHGTNYGYTF	TGTGCCAGCAGCTGGGGACACGGAACTAACTATGGCTACACCTTC
TRBJ2-3	NA	TRBV6-4	TRBD1	CASSEEQGVGTDTQYF	TGTGCCAGCAGTGAGGAACAGGGGGTCGGTACAGATACGCAGTATTTT
TRBJ1-2	NA	TRBV24-1	NA	CATSERSLGGYTF	TGTGCCACCAGTGAAAGGTCTCTCGGGGGCTACACCTTC
TRBJ1-2	once	TRBV19	TRBD1	CATLDRGYNYGYTF	TGTGCCACTCTGGACAGGGGATATAACTATGGCTACACCTTC
TRBJ2-3	NA	TRBV30	TRBD1	CAWKGRGLGTDTQYF	TGTGCCTGGAAGGGCAGGGGGCTCGGCACAGATACGCAGTATTTT
TRBJ1-2	NA	TRBV5-6	NA	CASSLVAGYTF	TGTGCCAGCAGCTTGGTAGCTGGCTACACCTTC
TRBJ2-3	NA	TRBV25-1	TRBD1	CASSDLDRGRGQYF	TGTGCCAGCAGTGATTTGGACAGGGGGCGCGGGCAGTATTTT